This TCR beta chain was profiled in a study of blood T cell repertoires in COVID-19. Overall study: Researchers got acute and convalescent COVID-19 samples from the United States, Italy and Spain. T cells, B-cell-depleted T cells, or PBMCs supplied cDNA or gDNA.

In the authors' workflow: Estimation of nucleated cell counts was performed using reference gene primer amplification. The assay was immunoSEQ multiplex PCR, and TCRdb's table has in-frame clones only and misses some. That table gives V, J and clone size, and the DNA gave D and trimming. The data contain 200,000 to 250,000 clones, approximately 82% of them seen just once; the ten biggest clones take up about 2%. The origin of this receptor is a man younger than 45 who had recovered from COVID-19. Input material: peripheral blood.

The CDR3 sequence: CASSLDFGATQYF. In nucleotides, the CDR3 is TGTGCCAGCAGCTTAGATTTTGGGGCGACCCAGTACTTC. The chain carries TRBV7-7 and TRBJ2-5; D possibly corresponds to TRBD1 (5 bases). The V gene's germline CDR1 is SSHAT and CDR2 FNYEAQ (reference sequence). This CDR3 has 13 residues. The V gene lost 1 base and the J gene lost 7 bases, with 10 bases spanning the gap.